This TCR beta chain appears in the sequencing data of a study of blood T cell repertoires in COVID-19. Germline CDR1 reads LGHNA; CDR2 reads YNFKEQ. This CDR3 has 16 amino acids. With V trimmed by 0 bases and J by 7 bases, 6 bases remained unmatched. In the source study's methods: Estimates of nucleated cell counts were drawn from the amplification of reference gene primers. Here immunoSEQ multiplex PCR was the method, and the copy in TCRdb shows in-frame clones only, minus some. V and J calls and clone size are given by that table; D and trimming were obtained from the DNA. Here the sample spans around 380,000 clones, about 90% being singletons.

The sequencing input was PBMCs or T cells enriched from blood (not recorded which). The sequence was collected from a man aged 25-40 years who had recovered from COVID-19. V and J are TRBV4-2 and TRBJ2-4; 10 bases map to TRBD1. CDR3 bases: TGTGCCAGCAGCCAAGAATCGACAGGGGGCTGGAACATTCAGTACTTC. This gives the protein CASSQESTGGWNIQYF.